The T cell receptor (beta chain) under discussion was sequenced for a study of T cells in Graves' hyperthyroidism and ophthalmopathy. Study-wide findings and caveats: Researchers report that a 13 V-J model separated ophthalmopathy from stable hyperthyroidism.

Germline-derived CDR1 and CDR2 are SGDLS and YYNGEE. V gave up 1 base and J gave up 0 bases; unmatched junction bases: 6. The CDR3 totals 17 residues. Researchers took RNA transcripts and amplified the TCR beta CDR3 regions from them. The primer set for the first-round RT-PCR of the TCR CDR3 was HTBI. TCRdb re-called the multiplex PCR reads through MiXCR, storing one row per CDR3 protein. The data contain 550,000 to 800,000 distinct CDR3 sequences, 17% of them singletons. This clonotype was counted between two and nine times. What it binds is not known. The TCR originated in a man aged 50-59 years with Graves' hyperthyroidism. The rearrangement links TRBV9 to TRBJ2-7; TRBD2 matches 11 bases. What was sequenced was blood. CDR3 amino acids: CASSVRGTSGGSYEQYF. DNA of the CDR3: TGTGCCAGCAGCGTAAGGGGAACTAGCGGGGGCTCCTACGAGCAGTACTTC.